Below, 17 T cell receptor beta chains from the same sample are listed, as sequenced in a study of beta chain features in type 1 diabetes. Isolated RNA was reverse transcribed in full, so expressed TCRB transcripts were sequenced. TCRdb's copy holds only in-frame clones and misses some; the assay was immunoSEQ multiplex PCR. This sample has some 410,000 clones, with roughly 11% found just once. The sample taken for sequencing was naive CD4+ T cells from blood. Every receptor here comes from a woman under 30 in good health.

This chain links TRBV27 with TRBJ1-5; D is undetermined. Trimming shortened V by 7 bases and J by 6 bases, and 13 bases separated the two germline ends. In germline, CDR1 is MNHEY, CDR2 SMNVEV (reference sequence). The CDR3 has 13 residues. As DNA, the CDR3 is TGTGCCAGCACCTACCGTTGGGGTCAGCCCCAGCATTTT. This encodes CASTYRWGQPQHF.

This chain connects TRBV2 to TRBJ2-7; no definite D call. Germline lookup yields CDR1 SNHLY and CDR2 FYNNEI. The CDR3 sequence is 13 residues long. V was shortened by 6 bases and J by 6 bases, with 15 bases between the two germline ends. The CDR3 reads CASSQSQVSEQYV. The CDR3 region has the DNA TGTGCCAGCAGCCAGAGCCAGGTGAGCGAGCAGTACGTC.

This clone turned up a few times. V gene TRBV19 combines with J gene TRBJ1-2; D remains unclear. The CDR3 contains 13 residues. Germline CDR1 LNHDA, CDR2 SQIVND (reference sequence). Trimming removed 3 bases at V and 4 bases at J, with 9 bases between. The CDR3 region is CASSIADLYGYTF. Here the CDR3 DNA reads TGTGCCAGTAGTATTGCGGACCTCTATGGCTACACCTTC.

This clone was observed a handful of times. This chain joins TRBV7-9 and TRBJ2-7, with D maybe TRBD2 (5 bases). This CDR3 is built from 13 residues. The V gene lost 5 bases and the J gene lost 4 bases, with 12 bases spanning the gap. CDR1 and CDR2 (germline): SEHNR, FQNEAQ (reference sequence). CDR3 DNA sequence: TGTGCCAGCAGCCATTCGACGGGATACGAGCAGTACGTC. Translation gives CASSHSTGYEQYV.

This sequence joins TRBV4-3 and TRBJ2-3; 7 bases are shared with TRBD1. With 2 bases clipped from V and 4 bases from J, the junction kept 9 bases outside the gene matches. This CDR3 spans 16 amino acids. Germline values: CDR1 LGHNA, CDR2 YSLEER. In DNA, the CDR3 is TGCGCCAGCAGCCAACTCCGGACAGGATTATCAGATACGCAGTATTTT. The encoded protein is CASSQLRTGLSDTQYF.

The chain uses TRBV4-1 and TRBJ1-5; D not certain. The CDR3 loop spans 15 amino acids. V was cut by 1 base and J by 2 bases, with 9 bases left in between. Germline CDR1 reads MGHRA; CDR2 reads YSYEKL. CDR3 in DNA: TGCGCCAGCAGCCAAGTTTTACAAGGCAATCAGCCCCAGCATTTT. Amino acid sequence: CASSQVLQGNQPQHF.

The V call is TRBV2, the J call TRBJ1-2; D perhaps matches TRBD1 (6 bases). Germline CDR1 SNHLY, CDR2 FYNNEI. The CDR3 length is 13 residues. With 5 bases removed from V and 8 bases from J, the gap between germline ends came to 15 bases. CDR3 region: CASSKQGIDGYTF. The DNA for the CDR3 is TGTGCCAGCAGTAAACAGGGAATTGACGGCTACACCTTC.

The chain recombines TRBV18 with TRBJ2-6; D gene unclear. Germline CDR1 reads KGHSH; CDR2 reads LQKENI. V lost 8 bases to trimming and J lost 2 bases, with 13 bases between them. The CDR3 totals 15 residues. CDR3 protein: CASAAEVAGANVLTF. In DNA, the CDR3 is TGTGCCAGCGCCGCCGAAGTCGCTGGGGCCAACGTCCTGACTTTC. Full variable domain (rest looked up from reference TRBV18 and TRBJ2-6): NAGVMQNPRHLVRRRGQEARLRCSPMKGHSHVYWYRQLPEEGLKFMVYLQKENIIDESGMPKERFSAEFPKEGPSILRIQQVVRGDSAAYFCASAAEVAGANVLTFGAGSRLTVL.

The CDR3 is CASSQTQGTNGYTF. The CDR3 DNA reads TGTGCCAGCAGCCAAACCCAAGGGACGAATGGCTACACCTTC. The chain is built from TRBV7-2 and TRBJ1-2; the D gene is possibly TRBD1 (5 bases). Germline V CDR1 and CDR2: SGHTA, FQGNSA. The V end was cut by 5 bases, the J end by 6 bases, with 16 bases between. The CDR3 totals 14 residues.

The chain has TRBV29-1 and TRBJ1-2; TRBD1 matches at 8 bases. Looked up from germline, CDR1 is SQVTM and CDR2 is ANQGSEA. V dropped 3 bases and J dropped 0; count of bases not matched to a gene: 6. The CDR3 is made up of 15 amino acids. The CDR3: CSVDWTGSTNYGYTF. The DNA for the CDR3 is TGCAGCGTTGACTGGACAGGGAGCACTAACTATGGCTACACCTTC.

The V call is TRBV9, the J call TRBJ2-2, with TRBD2 matching over 12 bases. Germline trimming cut 0 bases from V and 7 bases from J; bases unmatched to any gene: 4. This CDR3 has 16 amino acids. Germline loops: CDR1 SGDLS, CDR2 YYNGEE. Written as DNA, the CDR3 is TGTGCCAGCAGCGTAGCCCTAGCGGGAGGGATCGGGGAGCTGTTTTTT. This encodes CASSVALAGGIGELFF.

The CDR3: CASSLRGEDQETQYF. CDR3 in DNA: TGTGCCAGCAGCTTGAGAGGGGAAGACCAAGAGACCCAGTACTTC. The V and J genes are TRBV7-9 and TRBJ2-5, with D tentatively TRBD1 or TRBD2 (5 bases each). Germline V gene lookup returns CDR1 SEHNR and CDR2 FQNEAQ (reference sequence). CDR3 length: 15 amino acids. Trimming took off 3 bases at V and 0 bases at J, with 11 bases between the two ends.

There are a few counts of this clone. V and J are TRBV7-2 and TRBJ2-7, with 10 bases matching TRBD2. The CDR3 runs to 15 residues. CDR1 SGHTA and CDR2 FQGNSA come from the germline V gene. With 3 bases clipped from V and 3 bases from J, the junction kept 5 bases outside the gene matches. The CDR3 loop is CASSFGLAGVYEQYF. CDR3 nucleotides: TGTGCCAGCAGCTTCGGCCTAGCGGGAGTCTACGAGCAGTACTTC.

V is TRBV6-5 and J is TRBJ2-2, with 7 bases lining up with TRBD2. The CDR3 runs 13 residues. The trim removed 2 bases at V and 6 bases at J, leaving 0 bases unmatched. Germline V gene lookup returns CDR1 MNHEY and CDR2 SVGAGI. The CDR3 sequence is CASSYGLAGELFF. The CDR3 region has the DNA TGTGCCAGCAGTTACGGACTAGCCGGGGAGCTGTTTTTT.

This clone has a handful of counts. The chain couples TRBV14 to TRBJ2-7; D tentatively reads TRBD1 or TRBD2 (5 bases each). This CDR3 comprises 14 residues. V was cut by 4 bases and J by 2 bases, with 12 bases left in between. Germline V lookup: CDR1 SGHDN, CDR2 FVKESK. CDR3 nucleotides: TGTGCCAGCAGCCCTAGGGGACGGACCTACGAGCAGTACTTC. Its translation: CASSPRGRTYEQYF.

This clone was detected only a few times. The genes are TRBV2 and TRBJ2-1, with D tentatively TRBD2 (6 bases). Trimming stripped 8 bases from V and 13 bases from J, with 21 bases between. The length of the CDR3 is 13 residues. CDR1 SNHLY and CDR2 FYNNEI come from the germline V gene. Here the CDR3 reads CASGGEAGLVQFF. The CDR3 DNA sequence: TGTGCCAGCGGTGGGGAGGCAGGGCTCGTCCAGTTCTTC.

Concerning this clone: This specimen includes other DNA sequences encoding the same CDR3. The gene calls are TRBV29-1 and TRBJ2-5; 14 bases agree with TRBD2. From germline, CDR1 is SQVTM and CDR2 ANQGSEA. CDR3 size: 14 residues. The J segment lost 6 bases and the V segment lost 4 bases, leaving 4 bases of the junction unmatched. In DNA, the CDR3 is TGCAGCGTTGGCGGACTAGCGGGAGGTCAGACCCAGTACTTC. This encodes CSVGGLAGGQTQYF.